This T cell receptor beta chain was identified in a study of identical twins. TCRdb analysed the 5' RACE reads with MiXCR anew, one entry per CDR3 protein. The data contain some 790,000 distinct CDR3 sequences, roughly 18% of them singletons. This clonotype has more than one count but fewer than ten. The germline V gene encodes CDR1 SGHDT and CDR2 YYEEEE. The CDR3 consists of 14 residues. The V gene lost 0 bases and the J gene lost 7 bases, with 11 bases spanning the gap. The sample was also linked to a second study, of T cells expressing NK-cell markers.

The TCR originated in a woman younger than 35 in good health. The chain recombines TRBV5-6 with TRBJ1-5, with D perhaps matching TRBD1 (5 bases). Sample: PBMCs. The CDR3 protein is CASSLGGDVQPQHF. The CDR3 bases are TGTGCCAGCAGCTTGGGAGGGGATGTACAGCCCCAGCATTTT.